The 6 T cell receptor beta chains given below trace back to one sample, sequenced in a study of blood T cells in healthy people across ages. A second PCR of 7 to 11 cycles used a sample-barcoded 5' primer and a J-beta primer mix. From the 5' RACE reads, TCRdb called clonotypes with MiXCR, one entry per CDR3 protein. The sample shows roughly 1.9 million distinct CDR3 sequences, about two fifths of them seen only once. The sequenced sample was blood. The receptors were sampled from a human donor in good health.

The chain joins TRBV12-3 or TRBV12-4 to TRBJ2-1, with D hard to call. V shed 6 bases and J shed 7 bases, with 16 bases lying between them. The CDR3 is 14 residues long. The CDR3: CASRSTGLWNEQFF. Here the CDR3 DNA reads TGTGCCAGCAGATCTACGGGTTTATGGAATGAGCAGTTCTTC.

The sample holds a few counts of this clonotype. In DNA form, the CDR3 reads TGTGCCAGCAGCCCGCTAGCGTACAGTACAGATACGCAGTATTTT. It is translated as CASSPLAYSTDTQYF. The V call is TRBV7-2, the J call TRBJ2-3; TRBD2 might be the D (6 bases). CDR1 and CDR2 from the germline V gene are SGHTA and FQGNSA. The CDR3 has 15 residues. V was cut by 5 bases and J by 3 bases, with 15 bases left in between.

As DNA, the CDR3 is TGTGCCAGCAGCCGGCCCGACGGACCGCACTCCTACAATGAGCAGTTCTTC. Translated, it gives CASSRPDGPHSYNEQFF. The V gene is TRBV7-9, the J gene TRBJ2-1, with D unresolved. V was shortened by 5 bases and J by 0 bases, with 17 bases between the two germline ends. The CDR3 totals 17 residues. Germline CDR1 reads SEHNR; CDR2 reads FQNEAQ (reference sequence).

Only a few counts were recorded for this clonotype. The rearrangement links TRBV20-1 to TRBJ1-2; a weak D match, TRBD1 (6 bases). CDR3 length: 14 residues. CDR1 is DFQATT, CDR2 SNEGSKA, per germline (reference sequence). Trimming pared 3 bases from V and 3 bases from J, leaving 14 bases between. CDR3 DNA sequence: TGCAGTGCTAGTAAGGGGGGCGAAGACTATGGCTACACCTTC. As protein: CSASKGGEDYGYTF.

This chain uses TRBV2 with TRBJ2-7, with 15 bases identical to TRBD2. Trimming removed 2 bases from V and 0 bases from J; junction bases left unmatched: 11. Germline V gives CDR1 SNHLY, CDR2 FYNNEI. This CDR3 spans 20 amino acids. The CDR3: CASSETLGLAGGPSSYEQYF. In nucleotides, the CDR3 is TGTGCCAGCAGTGAAACCTTGGGACTAGCGGGGGGTCCCAGCTCCTACGAGCAGTACTTC.

The rearrangement links TRBV20-1 to TRBJ1-1; 9 bases are shared with TRBD1. Germline-derived CDR1 and CDR2 are DFQATT and SNEGSKA (reference sequence). V dropped 0 bases and J dropped 3; count of bases not matched to a gene: 5. The CDR3 spans 15 residues. As DNA, the CDR3 is TGCAGTGCTAGAGATCCCAGGACAGGGGACACTGAAGCTTTCTTT. Protein sequence: CSARDPRTGDTEAFF.